This entry lists 5 T cell receptor beta chains sequenced from one sample in a study of molecular identifiers for immune sequencing clone quantification. TCRdb fed the PCR reads into MiXCR, producing one record per CDR3 protein. This table has hundreds of thousands of distinct CDR3 sequences, roughly 27% appearing once. Material: naive CD8+ T cells from blood, with Jurkat cell RNA spiked in. Subset here: FACS-sorted CD8+CD4-CCR7+CD45RA+ naive T cells. All receptors come from a human donor in good health. Some libraries in this study had Jurkat cell RNA spiked in.

The rearrangement joins TRBV9 to TRBJ1-1; TRBD1 agrees at 7 bases. Losses at the gene ends were 2 bases for V and 3 bases for J; bases not matched to a gene: 7. Germline CDR1 SGDLS, CDR2 YYNGEE. The CDR3 is 15 residues long. CDR3 loop: CASSVEGAWDTEAFF. The CDR3 DNA sequence: TGTGCCAGCAGCGTCGAGGGGGCATGGGACACTGAAGCTTTCTTT.

This clonotype was recorded at least ten times. The gene calls are TRBV7-2 and TRBJ2-3; possibly TRBD2 for D (5 bases). This CDR3 spans 15 amino acids. CDR1 is SGHTA, CDR2 FQGNSA, per germline. Trimming stripped 11 bases from V and 0 bases from J, with 18 bases between. CDR3 DNA sequence: TGTGCCGTTCACGTACTAGAAACTAGCACAGATACGCAGTATTTT. It codes for CAVHVLETSTDTQYF.

With respect to this clonotype: Relative to the germline gene, one junction end is altered; a read error may explain this. The genes are TRBV4-1 and TRBJ1-2; tentatively, D is TRBD1 (6 bases). The CDR3 contains 17 residues. Per germline, CDR1 MGHRA and CDR2 YSYEKL. The CDR3 bases are TGCGCCAGCAGCCAAGAAGGGGGGAGCATAAACGACTATGGCCACACCTTC. Amino acids: CASSQEGGSINDYGHTF.

This clonotype was observed many times. The rearrangement links TRBV2 to TRBJ1-1; 8 nucleotides align to TRBD1. J was trimmed by 4 bases and V by 7 bases; bases with no gene match: 8. Germline CDR1 reads SNHLY; CDR2 reads FYNNEI. The CDR3 consists of 14 residues. The CDR3 DNA is TGTGCCAGCAAAGACAGGGGAATGTTCACTGAAGCTTTCTTT. It yields the protein CASKDRGMFTEAFF.

This clonotype came up many times. V and J are TRBV28 and TRBJ2-3, with unresolved D. From germline, CDR1 is MDHEN and CDR2 SYDVKM. Trimming removed 3 bases at V and 0 bases at J, with 7 bases between. This CDR3 has 14 residues. As DNA, the CDR3 is TGTGCCAGCAGTTTGGACCCTAGCACAGATACGCAGTATTTT. Protein: CASSLDPSTDTQYF.